The 11 T cell receptor beta chains listed next were all sequenced from one sample in a study of vaccination and CD4 T cells after COVID-19. Regarding treatment: roughly ten-day PBMC culture with coronavirus spike peptide pools or control peptides (ViraFEST assay). The antigens of these receptors remain unknown. The Oncomine TCR Beta short-read assay sequenced DNA from cultured CD4+ T cells. TCRdb reprocessed the PCR reads via MiXCR and lists one record per CDR3 protein. Seen here are several thousand distinct CDR3 sequences, roughly 28% observed once, and the top ten hold about 29%. The sequenced sample was CD4+ T cells from blood, cultured in vitro. The receptors shown here come from a human donor who had recovered from COVID-19.

The V call is TRBV25-1, the J call TRBJ1-1; D gene unclear. CDR1 is MGHDK, CDR2 SYGVNS, per germline. V gave up 4 bases and J gave up 5 bases, with 11 bases separating them. There are 13 residues in the CDR3. CDR3 coding DNA: TGTGCCAGCAGTGTCGGGCCTCAAACTGAAGCTTTCTTT. It yields the protein CASSVGPQTEAFF.

The chain employs TRBV10-3 and TRBJ2-5; 10 nucleotides line up with TRBD2. CDR1 and CDR2 (germline): ENHRY, SYGVKD. Losses at the gene ends were 6 bases for V and 7 bases for J; bases not matched to a gene: 14. CDR3 length: 16 amino acids. CDR3 region: CAIRAGSGGAVGTQYF. As DNA, the CDR3 is TGTGCCATCAGGGCCGGGAGCGGGGGGGCCGTTGGGACCCAGTACTTC.

CDR3 region: CASSLDSRSWNTEAFF. In DNA form, the CDR3 reads TGCGCCAGCAGCCTGGACAGCAGGTCCTGGAACACTGAAGCTTTCTTT. The chain joins TRBV5-1 to TRBJ1-1, with D maybe TRBD1 (6 bases). V lost 4 bases, J lost 1 base, and 17 bases lay in between. The germline gives CDR1 SGHRS, CDR2 YFSETQ. This CDR3 is built from 16 residues.

This chain uses TRBV6-1 with TRBJ2-1, with D unclear. The germline V gene encodes CDR1 MNHNS and CDR2 SASEGT. The V end lost 5 bases, the J end lost 0 bases, and 11 bases lay between the germline ends. The CDR3 sequence is 15 residues long. CDR3 loop: CASSRFLSSYNEQFF. Here the CDR3 DNA reads TGTGCCAGCAGTCGTTTCTTAAGCTCCTACAATGAGCAGTTCTTC.

The gene calls are TRBV5-4 and TRBJ2-1; TRBD2 matches 7 bases. The CDR3 has 15 amino acids. Germline values: CDR1 SGHNT, CDR2 YYREEE (reference sequence). J lost 3 bases, V lost 0 bases, and 3 bases had no gene match. The CDR3 protein is CASSLGEGYYNEQFF. In nucleotides, the CDR3 is TGTGCCAGCAGCTTGGGGGAGGGCTACTACAATGAGCAGTTCTTC. Full variable domain (outside the CDR3, taken from reference TRBV5-4 and TRBJ2-1): ETGVTQSPTHLIKTRGQQVTLRCSSQSGHNTVSWYQQALGQGPQFIFQYYREEENGRGNFPPRFSGLQFPNYSSELNVNALELDDSALYLCASSLGEGYYNEQFFGPGTRLTVL.

The chain has TRBV5-3 and TRBJ1-3; D gene ambiguous. TRBV5-3 is assigned to the ORF class and has an uncertain function. This CDR3 is built from 16 residues. Trimming removed 2 bases at V and 4 bases at J, with 16 bases between. The CDR3 nucleotides are TGTGCCAGAAGCTTATCTGGGGTAGAAGGAGGAAACACCATATATTTT. Translating gives CARSLSGVEGGNTIYF.

The genes are TRBV9 and TRBJ2-3; TRBD1 agrees at 8 bases. The CDR3 consists of 15 residues. Trimming at V came to 0 bases and at J to 4 bases, leaving 4 bases not matched to a gene. CDR1 is SGDLS and CDR2 is YYNGEE in the germline V gene. CDR3 bases: TGTGCCAGCAGCGTAGAGGCAGGGGGCCCAGATACGCAGTATTTT. It specifies CASSVEAGGPDTQYF.

V usage is TRBV18 and J usage is TRBJ1-2, with a possible D match to TRBD1 (5 bases). There are 13 residues in the CDR3. The V gene's germline CDR1 is KGHSH and CDR2 LQKENI. V was shortened by 4 bases and J by 4 bases, with 10 bases between the two germline ends. The CDR3 DNA follows: TGTGCCAGCTCACAATGGGGGGGCTATGGCTACACCTTC. Its translation: CASSQWGGYGYTF. Variable domain in full (rest from reference TRBV18 and TRBJ1-2): NAGVMQNPRHLVRRRGQEARLRCSPMKGHSHVYWYRQLPEEGLKFMVYLQKENIIDESGMPKERFSAEFPKEGPSILRIQQVVRGDSAAYFCASSQWGGYGYTFGSGTRLTVV.

The J gene is TRBJ2-5, the V gene TRBV6-1; TRBD2 matches 8 bases. The trim removed 1 base at V and 5 bases at J, leaving 6 bases unmatched. The V gene's germline CDR1 is MNHNS and CDR2 SASEGT. The CDR3 is 15 amino acids. CDR3 residues: CASSEGGTRTETQYF. The CDR3 region has the DNA TGTGCCAGCAGTGAAGGGGGGACTAGAACGGAGACCCAGTACTTC.

The chain employs TRBV29-1 and TRBJ2-3, with D possibly called TRBD1 or TRBD2 (5 bases each). This CDR3 region has 13 residues. Trimming removed 3 bases from V and 0 bases from J, with 7 bases in between. Germline-derived CDR1 and CDR2 are SQVTM and ANQGSEA. The CDR3 loop is CSVDRDSTDTQYF. In nucleotides, the CDR3 is TGCAGCGTTGACCGGGACAGCACAGATACGCAGTATTTT.

This chain connects TRBV7-9 to TRBJ1-1; D may be TRBD1 (5 bases). Germline CDR1 is SEHNR and CDR2 is FQNEAQ (reference sequence). V was pared by 4 bases and J by 5 bases, with 11 bases between. CDR3 length: 13 amino acids. This chain's CDR3 is CASSSGARTEAFF. In DNA, the CDR3 is TGTGCCAGCAGCTCCGGGGCCAGGACTGAAGCTTTCTTT.